The clone carrying this T cell receptor (beta chain) was detected ten times or more. Its antigen is unidentified. V lost 4 bases to trimming and J lost 2 bases, with 22 bases between them. CDR3 length: 18 amino acids. Germline V gene sequence: CDR1 LNHDA, CDR2 SQIVND (reference sequence). Constant-segment primers were used for 5'RACE, and the resulting TCR alpha and TCR beta cDNA libraries carried sample barcodes and UMIs. One entry per CDR3 protein results from TCRdb running MiXCR on the 5' RACE reads. The sample includes roughly 220,000 distinct CDR3 sequences, 9.5% of them seen just once. The record originates from a study of T-cell memory formation after mild COVID-19. Study-level information: For the most part, TCR clusters were specific to one donor.

Study-level findings and limits: Researchers report contracting CD4+ clones mostly in CM and EM, with CD8+ clones in EMRA. Within pre-infection memory, some responding clones were found, suggesting cross-reactive memory joined.

The source of this sequence is a man in his late teens or twenties who had mild COVID-19 (a few samples of this study predate the infection). Cell type and time point are not known. The V and J genes are TRBV19 and TRBJ2-3; TRBD1 or TRBD2 may be the D gene (7 bases each). The sequenced sample consisted of PBMCs or a T cell subset sorted from them (not recorded which). As DNA, the CDR3 is TGTGCCAGTAGTAAGGGCCGCTCCCAGGGGGGGATCACAGATACGCAGTATTTT. Its protein product is CASSKGRSQGGITDTQYF. The full variable domain, its missing parts supplied by reference TRBV19 and TRBJ2-3, is DGGITQSPKYLFRKEGQNVTLSCEQNLNHDAMYWYRQDPGQGLRLIYYSQIVNDFQKGDIAEGYSVSREKKESFPLTVTSAQKNPTAFYLCASSKGRSQGGITDTQYFGPGTRLTVL.